A single sample gave rise to the 17 T cell receptor beta chains below, sequenced in a study of T cell repertoires in cytomegalovirus infection. Their antigens are not known. TCRdb passed the reads through MiXCR, listing each CDR3 protein once. The data contain some 500,000 distinct CDR3 sequences, 30% to 35% of them singletons. The input for sequencing was cultured PBMCs, taken from culture after CMV antigen stimulation. All receptors come from a human donor in good health (CMV status not recorded). Some clones in this sample may be carry-over from other donors' samples.

This clonotype came up a few times. CDR3 protein: CASSFPNTLKADYGYTF. The CDR3 DNA reads as TGTGCCAGCAGTTTCCCGAACACCCTTAAAGCGGACTATGGCTACACCTTC. The genes are TRBV28 and TRBJ1-2; D unresolved. In germline, CDR1 is MDHEN, CDR2 SYDVKM. V lost 3 bases and J 3 bases, leaving 20 bases between the germline ends. The CDR3 covers 17 residues.

The chain is built from TRBV24-1 and TRBJ2-3; 7 bases are shared with TRBD2. Germline V gives CDR1 KGHDR, CDR2 SFDVKD. J gave up 6 bases and V 4 bases, and 12 bases lay outside the gene matches. The length of the CDR3 is 16 residues. The CDR3 loop reads CATSDRSGTTVDTQYF. The CDR3 bases are TGTGCCACCAGTGACCGATCCGGGACTACCGTCGATACGCAGTATTTT.

The chain combines TRBV7-8 with TRBJ2-2; 11 nucleotides match TRBD1. V trimming: 5 bases; J trimming: 5 bases; junction bases outside the gene matches: 10. The CDR3 runs to 17 residues. Germline V gives CDR1 SGHVS, CDR2 FQNEAQ. CDR3 DNA sequence: TGTGCCAGCAGCCCTTATCCGGGACAGGGGGGGACCGGGGAGCTGTTTTTT. Its translation is CASSPYPGQGGTGELFF.

The sample holds one count of this clonotype. V gene TRBV7-9 combines with J gene TRBJ2-7; tentative D call: TRBD1 (5 bases). V gave up 5 bases and J gave up 5 bases, with 16 bases separating them. The CDR3 extends over 14 amino acids. In germline, CDR1 is SEHNR, CDR2 FQNEAQ (reference sequence). The CDR3 DNA is TGTGCCAGCAGCCCCCCCGGCAGGGTCCACGAGCAGTACGTC. It is translated as CASSPPGRVHEQYV.

V and J are TRBV28 and TRBJ1-1; D gene unclear. Germline CDR1 and CDR2: MDHEN and SYDVKM. The ends were cut back, 8 bases at V and 4 bases at J, with 17 bases in the middle. The CDR3 spans 14 residues. The CDR3 reads CASGRVAWSTEAFF. CDR3 DNA: TGTGCCAGCGGGAGAGTCGCCTGGAGCACTGAAGCTTTCTTT.

The chain has TRBV30 and TRBJ1-4; a possible D gene is TRBD1 (5 bases). V lost 5 bases to trimming and J lost 5 bases, with 9 bases between them. The CDR3 is made up of 12 amino acids. Per germline, CDR1 GTSNPN and CDR2 SVGIG (reference sequence). CDR3 region: CAWAGTNEKLFF. CDR3 in DNA: TGTGCCTGGGCAGGGACGAATGAAAAACTGTTTTTT. The full variable domain, its missing parts supplied by reference TRBV30 and TRBJ1-4, is SQTIHQWPATLVQPVGSPLSLECTVEGTSNPNLYWYRQAAGRGLQLLFYSVGIGQISSEVPQNLSASRPQDRQFILSSKKLLLSDSGFYLCAWAGTNEKLFFGSGTQLSVL.

The table lists this clonotype with a few counts. The chain joins TRBV6-5 to TRBJ2-6; D may be TRBD2 (5 bases). CDR1 and CDR2 (germline): MNHEY, SVGAGI. V lost 2 bases, J lost 1 base, and 6 bases lay in between. This CDR3 spans 15 amino acids. The chain's CDR3 is CASSYAGSGANVLTF. CDR3 in DNA: TGTGCCAGCAGTTACGCGGGTTCTGGGGCCAACGTCCTGACTTTC.

This clonotype was counted a few times. J is TRBJ2-3 and V is TRBV7-8; 15 bases are shared with TRBD2. The trim removed 5 bases at V and 5 bases at J, leaving 2 bases unmatched. CDR1 SGHVS and CDR2 FQNEAQ come from the germline V gene. The CDR3 sequence is 15 residues long. CDR3 in amino acids: CASSLGLAGGDTQYF. The CDR3 DNA reads as TGTGCCAGCAGCCTGGGACTAGCGGGAGGAGATACGCAGTATTTT.

This clonotype was observed a handful of times. The rearrangement uses TRBV12-3 or TRBV12-4 and TRBJ2-3; no clear D. V dropped 2 bases and J dropped 6 bases, with 6 bases sitting between them. The CDR3 spans 12 residues. Here the CDR3 reads CASSLKLDTQYF. The CDR3 DNA reads TGTGCCAGCAGTTTAAAGTTGGATACGCAGTATTTT.

The chain joins TRBV6-2 or TRBV6-3 to TRBJ2-7; D may be TRBD2 (5 bases). The CDR3 sequence is 15 residues long. The V gene's germline CDR1 is MNHEY and CDR2 SVGEGT. Trimming removed 6 bases at V and 7 bases at J, with 22 bases between. The CDR3 bases are TGTGCCAGCAGCACCGCGGCTAGCCTTTCTAGGGAGCAGTACTTC. Protein: CASSTAASLSREQYF.

This clonotype was picked up many times. The chain uses TRBV7-2 and TRBJ2-4; possibly TRBD1 for D (6 bases). The CDR3 has 15 amino acids. From germline, CDR1 is SGHTA and CDR2 FQGNSA. Trimming removed 1 base at V and 5 bases at J, with 12 bases between. The CDR3 loop is CASSLEIQGQNIQYF. CDR3 DNA: TGTGCCAGCAGCTTAGAGATACAGGGCCAAAACATTCAGTACTTC. Complete variable domain (other parts from reference TRBV7-2 and TRBJ2-4): GAGVSQSPSNKVTEKGKDVELRCDPISGHTALYWYRQSLGQGLEFLIYFQGNSAPDKSGLPSDRFSAERTGGSVSTLTIQRTQQEDSAVYLCASSLEIQGQNIQYFGAGTRLSVL.

The rearrangement links TRBV7-2 to TRBJ1-6; tentative D call: TRBD1 (6 bases). The length of the CDR3 is 15 residues. From germline, CDR1 is SGHTA and CDR2 FQGNSA. V lost 6 bases and J 7 bases, leaving 16 bases between the germline ends. The CDR3 loop is CASRLTGIDNSPLHF. As DNA, the CDR3 is TGTGCCAGCAGATTAACAGGGATAGACAATTCACCCCTCCACTTT.

This clonotype was recorded a few times. This sequence joins TRBV11-2 and TRBJ2-7; TRBD2 agrees at 9 bases. Germline CDR1 reads SGHAT; CDR2 reads FQNNGV. Trimming took 5 bases from V and 6 from J; bases not matched to a gene: 5. This CDR3 region has 13 residues. CDR3 region: CASSLAGGAEQYV. CDR3 in DNA: TGTGCCAGCAGCCTCGCGGGGGGGGCCGAGCAGTACGTC.

The sample holds a few counts of this clonotype. V and J are TRBV6-1 and TRBJ1-5; D is ambiguous. Germline loops: CDR1 MNHNS, CDR2 SASEGT. V was clipped by 7 bases and J by 3 bases, with 7 bases between them. The CDR3 runs 12 residues. The CDR3 spells CASKGPNQPQHF. CDR3 bases: TGTGCCAGCAAAGGGCCCAATCAGCCCCAGCATTTT.

The J gene is TRBJ2-3, the V gene TRBV6-4, with 7 bases that match TRBD1. CDR1 is MRHNA, CDR2 SNTAGT, per germline. Trimming took 5 bases from V and 3 from J; bases not matched to a gene: 2. The CDR3 is 13 amino acids. The CDR3: CASSTGETDTQYF. The CDR3 bases are TGTGCCAGCAGTACAGGGGAAACAGATACGCAGTATTTT.

This clonotype came up a few times. The chain employs TRBV6-6 and TRBJ2-1; TRBD1 might be the D (5 bases). This CDR3 region has 13 residues. Germline-derived CDR1 and CDR2 are MNHNY and SVGAGI (reference sequence). V lost 6 bases, J lost 8 bases, and 14 bases lay in between. DNA for the CDR3: TGTGCCAGCAGAGGGGCCCTGTCCCATGAGCAGTTCTTC. This translates into CASRGALSHEQFF.

This clonotype was found many times. The chain couples TRBV7-2 to TRBJ2-1, with TRBD2 matching 10 bases. The CDR3 has 15 amino acids. J lost 3 bases, V lost 5 bases, and 4 bases had no gene match. Germline-derived CDR1 and CDR2 are SGHTA and FQGNSA. The CDR3 DNA follows: TGTGCCAGCAGCGCAGGACTAGCGGTCTACAATGAGCAGTTCTTC. Its protein is CASSAGLAVYNEQFF.